In its sample, the clone carrying this T cell receptor (beta chain) was seen many times. Its specificity is not known. Attachment of unique molecular identifiers was made to individual cDNA molecules. TCRdb processed the 5' RACE reads anew with MiXCR; each CDR3 protein has one entry. The data show about 55,000 distinct CDR3 sequences, more than 6.5% seen once. The data belong to a study of early T cells in non-severe SARS-CoV-2 infection. Study-wide context: Sequencing input comprised bulk RNA from unsorted whole blood; chain pairing was not available.

General study findings and limits: VDJdb-based annotation leaned toward anti-spike CD8 responses and missed private and CD4 specificities.

V lost 2 bases to trimming and J lost 1 base, with 11 bases between them. The V gene's germline CDR1 is MNHEY and CDR2 SVGAGI. CDR3 length equals 15 residues. The receptor comes from an adult who was a healthcare worker with PCR-confirmed SARS-CoV-2 infection or an uninfected control (not recorded which). The sample here was whole blood, taken at baseline. V usage is TRBV6-5 and J usage is TRBJ1-1; D call uncertain. CDR3 bases: TGTGCCAGCAGTTACCATCCGGAGCCGAACACTGAAGCTTTCTTT. It yields the protein CASSYHPEPNTEAFF.